One sample yielded the 5 T cell receptor beta chains listed below, sequenced in a study of cytomegalovirus exposure and HLA in healthy donors. PCR involved 60 Vbeta and 13 Jbeta primers. The assay was immunoSEQ multiplex PCR, and TCRdb's table has in-frame clones only and misses some. The sample has approximately 90,000 clones, approximately 82% seen once. The sample taken for sequencing was PBMCs. These receptors all stem from a man aged 35 to 55 in good health and CMV-seronegative.

This sequence joins TRBV5-1 and TRBJ2-3, with 14 bases aligning to TRBD2. Looked up from germline, CDR1 is SGHRS and CDR2 is YFSETQ. The CDR3 runs 17 residues. J gave up 6 bases and V 4 bases, and 10 bases lay outside the gene matches. This chain's CDR3 is CASSRATSGGAGDTQYF. CDR3 sequence (DNA): TGCGCCAGCAGCCGCGCGACTAGCGGGGGGGCCGGTGATACGCAGTATTTT.

The CDR3 is CASSATRGQGAMPTNEKLFF. CDR3 sequence (DNA): TGTGCCAGCAGTGCTACCAGGGGACAGGGGGCTATGCCAACTAATGAAAAACTGTTTTTT. The rearrangement links TRBV27 to TRBJ1-4; TRBD1 matches at 12 bases. Germline lookup yields CDR1 MNHEY and CDR2 SMNVEV (reference sequence). The CDR3 is 20 amino acids. V dropped 5 bases and J dropped 0; count of bases not matched to a gene: 13.

The chain employs TRBV28 and TRBJ1-4; 9 bases map to TRBD1. The CDR3 has 18 amino acids. The germline CDR1 and CDR2 sequences are MDHEN and SYDVKM. The J segment lost 3 bases and the V segment lost 5 bases, leaving 13 bases of the junction unmatched. The DNA of the CDR3 is TGTGCCAGCAGTGACCGGGGACAGGGCTTCAGGCCTAATGAAAAACTGTTTTTT. Amino acids: CASSDRGQGFRPNEKLFF.

The chain carries TRBV30 and TRBJ1-3, with D possibly TRBD1 on 6 matching bases. The CDR3 contains 13 residues. Germline CDR1 GTSNPN, CDR2 SVGIG (reference sequence). The V end lost 5 bases, the J end lost 2 bases, and 10 bases lay between the germline ends. The CDR3 DNA reads TGTGCCTGGGACAGGAGAGCTGGAAACACCATATATTTT. Protein: CAWDRRAGNTIYF.

This clone came up many times. V and J are TRBV16 and TRBJ1-5, with no clear D. V gave up 0 bases and J gave up 3 bases, with 3 bases separating them. There are 13 residues in the CDR3. Germline values: CDR1 KGHSY, CDR2 FQNENV. CDR3 amino acids: CASSQSYNQPQHF. The DNA for the CDR3 is TGTGCCAGCAGCCAATCTTACAATCAGCCCCAGCATTTT.